Listed below are T cell receptor beta chains from one sample, sequenced in a study of T-cell memory formation after mild COVID-19. Using its own MiXCR run on the 5' RACE reads, TCRdb lists one record per CDR3 protein. The sample shows fewer than 200,000 distinct CDR3 sequences, 10% to 15% of them seen only once. Specimen: PBMCs or a T cell subset sorted from them (not recorded which). The origin of the receptors is a man between 18 and 29 years old who had mild COVID-19 (a few samples of this study predate the infection). Cell type and time point are not known. Each CDR3 is given with its conserved first and last residue. The D gene is left open where the match is weak. Size is stated for part of the rows, as once, few or many counts, or as a class when the clone is expanded.

D	V	size	J	length	DNA	CDR3
.	TRBV7-2	.	TRBJ1-4	13	TGTGCCAGCAGCCGGGCCCAGAGGGAAAAACTGTTTTTT	CASSRAQREKLFF
.	TRBV5-1	few	TRBJ1-1	14	TGCGCCAGCAGCGCCGGCGACGGGAACACTGAAGCTTTCTTT	CASSAGDGNTEAFF
.	TRBV6-5	.	TRBJ2-2	14	TGTGCCAGCAGTCCCATTGGGAACACCGGGGAGCTGTTTTTT	CASSPIGNTGELFF
TRBD1	TRBV12-3/TRBV12-4	many	TRBJ1-3	14	TGTGCCAGCAGGGAGACAGGGTCGGGAAACACCATATATTTT	CASRETGSGNTIYF
.	TRBV10-3	few	TRBJ1-5	15	TGTGCCATCAGTGAGGTGGCCCCGGCGGCTCAGCCCCAGCATTTT	CAISEVAPAAQPQHF
.	TRBV7-9	.	TRBJ2-5	12	TGTGCCAGCAGCTCCAATTCCGGGACCCAGTACTTC	CASSSNSGTQYF
.	TRBV5-5	.	TRBJ2-2	14	TGTGCCAGCAGCTTGTTGACAGCCCCCGGGGAGCTGTTTTTT	CASSLLTAPGELFF
.	TRBV3-1	few	TRBJ2-6	16	TGTGCCAGCAGCCAACAGTCGAACCCTGGGGCCAACGTCCTGACTTTC	CASSQQSNPGANVLTF
.	TRBV11-3	.	TRBJ2-1	15	TGTGCCAGCAGCCGGGGCGGGGCAGGGTGGGCTGAGCAGTTCTTC	CASSRGGAGWAEQFF
TRBD1	TRBV18	few	TRBJ1-5	15	TGTGCCAGCTCAGTTACCGGGACAGCCTATCAGCCCCAGCATTTT	CASSVTGTAYQPQHF
.	TRBV5-1	few	TRBJ2-2	15	TGCGCCAGCAGCTTGGCCCCGCTTAACACCGGGGAGCTGTTTTTT	CASSLAPLNTGELFF
TRBD2	TRBV10-3	few	TRBJ2-2	15	TGTGCCATCAGAGGACTAGCGGGGAACACCGGGGAGCTGTTTTTT	CAIRGLAGNTGELFF
.	TRBV5-1	many	TRBJ2-1	16	TGCGCCAGCACGGAGGGGATGGCCTACGGCTACAATGAGCAGTTCTTC	CASTEGMAYGYNEQFF
.	TRBV12-3/TRBV12-4	.	TRBJ1-1	10	TGTGCCAGCAGTTTGGGTGAAGCTTTCTTT	CASSLGEAFF
TRBD2	TRBV5-1	.	TRBJ2-1	16	TGCGCCAGCAGCTTGGGAGGGACTAGTGGAGGCAATGAGCAGTTCTTC	CASSLGGTSGGNEQFF
TRBD1	TRBV6-5	.	TRBJ1-2	14	TGTGCCAGCAGTTACCAGCCCCGGACAGGCCACTACACCTTC	CASSYQPRTGHYTF
.	TRBV19	.	TRBJ1-2	12	TGTGCCAGTAGTACGAGACTCCGGGGCTACACCTTC	CASSTRLRGYTF
.	TRBV28	.	TRBJ1-2	11	TGTGCCAGCATGTCGGCGGGTGGCTACACCTTC	CASMSAGGYTF
.	TRBV15	.	TRBJ2-2	17	TGTGCCACCAGTAGGGGGGGGAGTGGACCGACAACCGGGGAGCTGTTTTTT	CATSRGGSGPTTGELFF
.	TRBV7-8	few	TRBJ1-4	12	TGTGCCAGCAGCTTACAGGGAGGAAAACTGTTTTTT	CASSLQGGKLFF
.	TRBV28	.	TRBJ1-2	12	TGTGCCAGCAGCACGGACAGCTATGGCTACACCTTC	CASSTDSYGYTF
.	TRBV4-3	.	TRBJ1-1	13	TGCGCCAGCAGCCCCCGCCGGGGCTCTGAAGCTTTCTTT	CASSPRRGSEAFF
TRBD2	TRBV5-1	.	TRBJ2-1	16	TGCGCCAGCAGCCCCTCAGGGGCGGGGGGGCGGCGTGAGCAGTTCTTC	CASSPSGAGGRREQFF
.	TRBV5-1	.	TRBJ2-5	13	TGCGCCAGCAGCCAAACGACGGGAGAGACCCAGTACTTC	CASSQTTGETQYF
.	TRBV20-1	.	TRBJ2-3	13	TGCAGTGCTAGAACCGGGCCCGCGGATACGCAGTATTTT	CSARTGPADTQYF
TRBD1	TRBV4-3	.	TRBJ2-4	16	TGCGCCAGCAGCCAGCACAGGGGGCTCGCCAAAAACATTCAGTACTTC	CASSQHRGLAKNIQYF
TRBD1	TRBV5-1	few	TRBJ2-1	17	TGCGCCAGCAGCGGCCGGGACAGGGGGCTTTCCTACAATGAGCAGTTCTTC	CASSGRDRGLSYNEQFF
.	TRBV5-1	few	TRBJ2-1	17	TGCGCCGGCCATGGGGCCCAGATGTCGAAATCATCGCATGAGCAGTTCTTC	CAGHGAQMSKSSHEQFF
.	TRBV5-1	many	TRBJ2-3	14	TGCGCCAGCAGCTTGGCACTTGACACAGATACGCAGTATTTT	CASSLALDTDTQYF
.	TRBV29-1	.	TRBJ1-1	11	TGCAGCGTTTACGTGAACACTGAAGCTTTCTTT	CSVYVNTEAFF
.	TRBV4-1	.	TRBJ1-2	18	TGCGCCAGCAGCCAAGCGACCGGACTCCCGAGGGCATATAATGGCTACACCTTC	CASSQATGLPRAYNGYTF
.	TRBV7-2	.	TRBJ2-3	15	TGTGCCAGCAGCCGCGACTCCGGTAGCACAGATACGCAGTATTTT	CASSRDSGSTDTQYF
.	TRBV12-3/TRBV12-4	many	TRBJ1-1	15	TGTGCCAGCAGTATGGAACCACTCAGGAGCACTGAAGCTTTCTTT	CASSMEPLRSTEAFF
.	TRBV5-1	.	TRBJ1-6	16	TGCGCCAGCAGCGCACAGGGAGTCCCGGACGGGGCACCCCTCCACTTT	CASSAQGVPDGAPLHF
.	TRBV9	.	TRBJ2-2	15	TGTGCCAGCAGCGTAGTCGGACTTACCACCGGGGAGCTGTTTTTT	CASSVVGLTTGELFF
TRBD1	TRBV12-3/TRBV12-4	.	TRBJ1-4	21	TGTGCCAGCACCAGACTCGATCCTTGGGGACAGGACGCTGCAACTAATGAAAAACTGTTTTTT	CASTRLDPWGQDAATNEKLFF
.	TRBV7-2	many	TRBJ2-7	14	TGTGCCAGCAGCCTCCCCTCGGGAGCCAACGAGCAGTACTTC	CASSLPSGANEQYF
TRBD1	TRBV24-1	.	TRBJ2-1	13	TGTGCCACCGCTGACAGGGACTACAATGAGCAGTTCTTC	CATADRDYNEQFF
TRBD2	TRBV24-1	.	TRBJ2-1	18	TGTGCCACCAGTGAGGCGGGACTAGCGGGAGCGGGCTACAATGAGCAGTTCTTC	CATSEAGLAGAGYNEQFF
TRBD1	TRBV18	.	TRBJ1-3	17	TGTGCCAGCTCACCAGGACAGGGACAAGTTGCTGGAAACACCATATATTTT	CASSPGQGQVAGNTIYF
.	TRBV7-9	few	TRBJ1-4	13	TGTGCCAGCAGCTGGATACAGGGAGAGAAACTGTTTTTT	CASSWIQGEKLFF
TRBD1	TRBV10-1	many	TRBJ2-2	16	TGCGCCAGCAGTGAGTCGTGGACAGGGAACACCGGGGAGCTGTTTTTT	CASSESWTGNTGELFF
.	TRBV11-2	.	TRBJ2-1	15	TGTGCCAGCAGCTCTCCTAAGGGATCCTACAATGAGCAGTTCTTC	CASSSPKGSYNEQFF
TRBD2	TRBV11-2	many	TRBJ2-3	16	TGTGCCAGCAGCCCCCTAGCGGGGGCCGAGGGAGATACGCAGTATTTT	CASSPLAGAEGDTQYF
.	TRBV7-2	many	TRBJ2-1	14	TGTGCCAGCAGCTTAGTCTCCAGACACAATGAGCAGTTCTTC	CASSLVSRHNEQFF
.	TRBV4-1	many	TRBJ2-4	16	TGCGCCAGCAGCCAAGGGGTGTTACGGGGTAGGAACATTCAGTACTTC	CASSQGVLRGRNIQYF
TRBD2	TRBV12-3/TRBV12-4	few	TRBJ2-3	15	TGTGCCAGCAGCCTAGCGGGGGGACACACAGATACGCAGTATTTT	CASSLAGGHTDTQYF
TRBD2	TRBV28	.	TRBJ2-3	15	TGTGCCACCCAACTAGCGGGGGGTTCGACAGATACGCAGTATTTT	CATQLAGGSTDTQYF
.	TRBV9	.	TRBJ1-6	14	TGTGCCAGCAGCGTTTCAGGGTCTAATTCACCCCTCCACTTT	CASSVSGSNSPLHF
.	TRBV7-2	.	TRBJ2-3	13	TGTGCCAGCAGCTTGGAGTTCCCAGATACGCAGTATTTT	CASSLEFPDTQYF
TRBD2	TRBV18	.	TRBJ2-5	16	TGTGCCAGCTCCCCACGGCGGGGGGGAGTTCAAGAGACCCAGTACTTC	CASSPRRGGVQETQYF
TRBD2	TRBV20-1	few	TRBJ2-5	15	TGCAGTGCTAGAGATCGGACTAGCGGGGCAGAGACCCAGTACTTC	CSARDRTSGAETQYF
.	TRBV5-1	.	TRBJ1-4	16	TGCGCCAGCAGCTTTAGAGTGGCAGGGTCTAATGAAAAACTGTTTTTT	CASSFRVAGSNEKLFF
TRBD2	TRBV4-3	.	TRBJ2-3	14	TGCGCCAGCAGCCTGCACCGGGGGGGAGATACGCAGTATTTT	CASSLHRGGDTQYF
.	TRBV29-1	.	TRBJ1-2	11	TGCAGCGTTACATCAGGGGACGGCTACACCTTC	CSVTSGDGYTF